The 13 T cell receptor beta chains below were found in one sample sequenced in a study of technical replicates of blood from a handful of donors. Clones were read by immunoSEQ multiplex PCR, and TCRdb kept only the in-frame ones, dropping some. The table includes some 13,000 clones, 80% to 85% detected once. Sequenced material: PBMCs. The receptors originated from a human donor in good health.

The rearrangement joins TRBV6-1 to TRBJ2-7; D ambiguous. V dropped 1 base and J dropped 2 bases, with 15 bases sitting between them. The CDR3 totals 16 residues. Germline CDR1 and CDR2: MNHNS and SASEGT. The CDR3 is CASSEGFRQMPYEQYF. The CDR3 DNA is TGTGCCAGCAGTGAAGGGTTCAGACAAATGCCCTACGAGCAGTACTTC.

The chain is built from TRBV7-7 and TRBJ2-3, with 7 bases fitting TRBD2. The V segment lost 5 bases and the J segment 3 bases; nucleotides outside the gene matches: 2. Germline V gene lookup returns CDR1 SSHAT and CDR2 FNYEAQ (reference sequence). This CDR3 is built from 13 residues. CDR3 in DNA: TGTGCCAGCAGCCCGGGACTAACAGATACGCAGTATTTT. Protein: CASSPGLTDTQYF.

The chain couples TRBV4-1 to TRBJ1-4; D might be TRBD1 (5 bases). The CDR3 loop spans 13 amino acids. Trimming left V 5 bases short and J 2 bases short, with 6 bases between. Per germline, CDR1 MGHRA and CDR2 YSYEKL. The CDR3: CASSGATNEKLFF. CDR3 coding DNA: TGCGCCAGCAGCGGGGCTACTAATGAAAAACTGTTTTTT.

The CDR3 sequence: CASSGQGARETQYF. The CDR3 nucleotides read TGTGCCAGCAGCGGACAGGGGGCGCGGGAGACCCAGTACTTC. V usage is TRBV28 and J usage is TRBJ2-5, with 11 nucleotides matching TRBD1. Germline values: CDR1 MDHEN, CDR2 SYDVKM. The V gene end was trimmed by 6 bases and the J gene end by 5 bases; junction bases not matched to a gene: 5. CDR3 size: 14 residues.

V is TRBV9 and J is TRBJ2-3; D is possibly TRBD2 (5 bases). This CDR3 region has 14 residues. V gave up 1 base and J gave up 0 bases, with 6 bases separating them. The V gene's germline CDR1 is SGDLS and CDR2 YYNGEE. The CDR3: CASSVSGSTDTQYF. DNA of the CDR3: TGTGCCAGCAGCGTATCGGGGAGCACAGATACGCAGTATTTT.

V gene TRBV6-6 combines with J gene TRBJ2-2; TRBD1 agrees at 11 bases. V was clipped by 4 bases and J by 5 bases; unmatched bases: 6. The CDR3 extends over 16 amino acids. Germline V gene data show CDR1 as MNHNY and CDR2 as SVGAGI (reference sequence). CDR3 sequence: CASSSRGQGGTGELFF. The CDR3 nucleotides read TGTGCCAGCAGTTCAAGGGGACAGGGGGGGACCGGGGAGCTGTTTTTT.

The chain is built from TRBV4-1 and TRBJ2-1; perhaps TRBD2 as D (5 bases). The germline V and J ends were trimmed by 0 bases and 2 bases, with 11 bases remaining between them. The V gene's germline CDR1 is MGHRA and CDR2 YSYEKL. The CDR3 totals 16 residues. The CDR3 nucleotides are TGCGCCAGCAGCCAAGACGAGGACTCAACCTACAATGAGCAGTTCTTC. It translates to CASSQDEDSTYNEQFF.

J is TRBJ2-5 and V is TRBV2, with 13 positions matching TRBD2. CDR1 is SNHLY, CDR2 FYNNEI, per germline. V lost 7 bases and J lost 8; bases outside the gene matches: 7. The length of the CDR3 is 14 residues. The CDR3 sequence: CASTGLAGDGTQYF. The CDR3 DNA is TGTGCCAGCACCGGACTAGCGGGAGATGGAACCCAGTACTTC.

The chain couples TRBV10-3 to TRBJ2-7, with 10 bases matching TRBD2. In germline, CDR1 is ENHRY, CDR2 SYGVKD. The CDR3 length is 14 residues. Germline trimming cut 4 bases from V and 2 bases from J; bases unmatched to any gene: 2. The CDR3 region is CAISGGTSAYEQYF. The CDR3 coding sequence is TGTGCCATCAGTGGTGGGACTAGCGCCTACGAGCAGTACTTC.

The gene calls are TRBV11-3 and TRBJ1-5; the D gene is possibly TRBD1 (6 bases). Germline V lookup: CDR1 SGHNT, CDR2 YENEEA. The CDR3 totals 17 residues. Trimming left V 5 bases short and J 0 bases short, with 17 bases between. The CDR3 DNA follows: TGTGCCAGCAGCGCAGTCCGGACAGAGTATAGCAATCAGCCCCAGCATTTT. It is translated as CASSAVRTEYSNQPQHF.

The chain joins TRBV19 to TRBJ2-7; 8 bases match TRBD1. V shed 6 bases and J 0 bases; nucleotides not matched to a gene: 7. CDR1 is LNHDA and CDR2 is SQIVND in the germline V gene (reference sequence). The CDR3 is 15 residues long. The CDR3 DNA is TGTGCCAGTAGCATTGGGACAGGCAGCTCCTACGAGCAGTACTTC. This gives the protein CASSIGTGSSYEQYF.

The CDR3 sequence is CASSFGTGAIVAKNIQYF. In nucleotides, the CDR3 is TGTGCCAGCAGTTTTGGGACAGGGGCGATAGTAGCCAAAAACATTCAGTACTTC. The V and J genes are TRBV28 and TRBJ2-4; 10 bases are shared with TRBD1. Germline CDR1 is MDHEN and CDR2 is SYDVKM. The CDR3 runs 18 residues. Trimming cost V 3 bases and J 0 bases; bases outside gene matches: 8.

This clone was seen once. The chain carries TRBV9 and TRBJ1-1; perhaps TRBD1 as D (5 bases). Deletions cut 0 bases from V and 1 base from J, with 10 bases between. This CDR3 contains 15 residues. CDR1 is SGDLS, CDR2 YYNGEE, per germline. CDR3 sequence: CASSVVKGANTEAFF. CDR3 nucleotide sequence: TGTGCCAGCAGCGTAGTTAAAGGGGCGAACACTGAAGCTTTCTTT.